This entry features one T cell receptor beta chain sequence. Its antigen remains unidentified. This specimen belongs to a study of cytomegalovirus exposure and HLA in healthy donors. Study-level findings and limits: Rare TCR sequences predominated, though certain public TCRs were found in many donors.

13 Jbeta primers and 60 Vbeta primers were used for the PCR. Some clones are missing from TCRdb's copy, which holds only in-frame ones; the method was immunoSEQ multiplex PCR. The sample yields 140,000 to 150,000 clones, 80% to 85% seen once. CDR3 size: 17 residues. In germline, CDR1 is LNHNV, CDR2 YYDKDF (reference sequence). The V gene lost 5 bases and the J gene lost 2 bases, with 19 bases spanning the gap. The receptor comes from a male donor in good health and CMV-seronegative. The rearrangement uses TRBV15 and TRBJ2-1, with D perhaps matching TRBD2 (6 bases). What was sequenced was PBMCs. CDR3 loop: CATSRRDSPGPYNEQFF. CDR3 sequence (DNA): TGTGCCACCAGCCGTCGGGACTCCCCAGGGCCCTACAATGAGCAGTTCTTC.